The following is a T cell receptor (beta chain) sequence with its context. Its antigen is as yet unknown. This record comes from a study of T cell responses to AZD1222 COVID-19 vaccine. V gave up 0 bases and J gave up 4 bases, with 11 bases separating them. This CDR3 has 15 amino acids. Germline V gene data show CDR1 as SGDLS and CDR2 as YYNGEE. Sequenced by immunoSEQ multiplex PCR; TCRdb stores in-frame clones only, minus some. The top ten clones hold 1.6% of a sample with 150,000 to 200,000 clones, 85% to 95% of them seen once. Overall study results and limits: It was only after the peak T cell response that any repertoires were sampled. Spike regions recognized by vaccine-associated CD4 TCRs spanned the protein, led by 160-218 and 743-854.

The receptor comes from an adult who received the AZD1222 COVID-19 vaccine. J is TRBJ2-1 and V is TRBV9, with a possible D match to TRBD2 (6 bases). The sample was peripheral blood, taken 28 days after the second AZD1222 dose. CDR3: CASSVDAGRYNEQFF. CDR3 sequence (DNA): TGTGCCAGCAGCGTAGACGCCGGGAGATACAATGAGCAGTTCTTC.